What follows are 14 T cell receptor beta chains derived from one specimen sequenced in a study of blood T cell repertoires in COVID-19. Repertoires were generated with immunoSEQ multiplex PCR, while TCRdb's copy carries only in-frame clones and drops some. This table holds about 130,000 clones, roughly 83% found once. The sample consisted of peripheral blood. Every receptor here comes from a woman older than 75 with acute or convalescent COVID-19.

This chain joins TRBV6-2 or TRBV6-3 and TRBJ2-1; D is possibly TRBD2 (6 bases). Germline V gives CDR1 MNHEY, CDR2 SVGEGT. CDR3 length: 15 amino acids. Between the trimmed V and J ends, which lost 5 bases and 7 bases, there was a span of 18 bases. CDR3 sequence (DNA): TGTGCCAGCAGTCAACAGCGGGCAGATTTAAATGAGCAGTTCTTC. It encodes CASSQQRADLNEQFF.

V gene TRBV6-5 combines with J gene TRBJ2-2, with TRBD1 identical over 9 bases. V was clipped by 4 bases and J by 5 bases; unmatched bases: 8. This CDR3 has 16 amino acids. Germline CDR1 MNHEY, CDR2 SVGAGI. CDR3 sequence: CASSFTGTGPTGELFF. The CDR3 region has the DNA TGTGCCAGCAGTTTCACCGGGACAGGGCCAACCGGGGAGCTGTTTTTT.

The V gene is TRBV19, the J gene TRBJ2-2; D is ambiguous. This CDR3 region has 12 residues. Trimming cost V 2 bases and J 6 bases, with 4 bases left between them. In germline, CDR1 is LNHDA, CDR2 SQIVND (reference sequence). The CDR3: CASSILPGELFF. The CDR3 nucleotides read TGTGCCAGTAGTATACTACCCGGGGAGCTGTTTTTT.

CDR3 sequence (DNA): TGTGCCAGCAGCTTAGAAGAGGGCTTCGGTCCGGCGGGGACCCAGTACTTC. This codes for CASSLEEGFGPAGTQYF. The rearrangement joins TRBV7-6 to TRBJ2-5, with D possibly TRBD2 on 5 matching bases. The length of the CDR3 is 17 residues. CDR1 is SGHVS and CDR2 is FNYEAQ in the germline V gene. V dropped 1 base and J dropped 7 bases, with 22 bases sitting between them.

This chain links TRBV7-8 with TRBJ1-1; tentatively, D is TRBD1 (5 bases). Trimming left V 0 bases short and J 3 bases short, with 17 bases between. CDR3 size: 17 residues. CDR1 is SGHVS, CDR2 FQNEAQ, per germline. The CDR3 loop is CASSLAGVGGEDTEAFF. The CDR3 DNA sequence: TGTGCCAGCAGCTTAGCTGGGGTGGGGGGAGAGGACACTGAAGCTTTCTTT.

In DNA, the CDR3 is TGTGCCAGCAGTGTCCTGGACAAAAGCGAGCAGTACTTC. This codes for CASSVLDKSEQYF. The rearrangement joins TRBV2 to TRBJ2-7; D is possibly TRBD1 (5 bases). Germline CDR1 reads SNHLY; CDR2 reads FYNNEI. V was pared by 4 bases and J by 6 bases, with 13 bases between. The CDR3 runs to 13 residues.

The chain combines TRBV12-3 or TRBV12-4 with TRBJ1-2; D call uncertain. Trimming took 4 bases from V and 3 from J, leaving 9 bases between them. The CDR3 contains 13 residues. The CDR3 here is CASSSVMDYGYTF. The CDR3 nucleotides are TGTGCCAGCAGTTCAGTCATGGACTATGGCTACACCTTC.

V is TRBV10-3 and J is TRBJ2-4, with D tentatively TRBD1 (5 bases). Trimming took 2 bases from V and 7 from J, leaving 27 bases between them. CDR1 and CDR2 (germline): ENHRY, SYGVKD. CDR3 length: 19 amino acids. DNA for the CDR3: TGTGCCATCAGTGAGGGTTCGGCAGGGTTTTCCCAAAATGCCAACATTCAGTACTTC. Translated, it gives CAISEGSAGFSQNANIQYF.

The rearrangement links TRBV19 to TRBJ1-4; TRBD1 matches 10 bases. Germline V gives CDR1 LNHDA, CDR2 SQIVND (reference sequence). Trimming cost V 6 bases and J 10 bases; bases outside gene matches: 8. The CDR3 is 14 residues long. CDR3 loop: CASSSGTGDGKLFF. DNA of the CDR3: TGTGCCAGTAGCAGTGGGACAGGGGACGGAAAACTGTTTTTT.

This sequence joins TRBV5-4 and TRBJ2-1; perhaps TRBD1 as D (6 bases). The V end lost 0 bases, the J end lost 8 bases, and 12 bases lay between the germline ends. There are 14 residues in the CDR3. Per germline, CDR1 SGHNT and CDR2 YYREEE (reference sequence). The CDR3 here is CASSLGGRTDEQFF. CDR3 coding DNA: TGTGCCAGCAGCTTGGGGGGCCGGACAGATGAGCAGTTCTTC.

The genes are TRBV7-2 and TRBJ2-7, with 10 bases fitting TRBD1. CDR3 length equals 15 residues. CDR1 SGHTA and CDR2 FQGNSA come from the germline V gene. The V and J ends lost 1 base and 3 bases, in that order; junction bases with no gene match: 3. CDR3 sequence (DNA): TGTGCCAGCAGCTTAGGACAGGGGGCGCGCTACGAGCAGTACTTC. The encoded protein is CASSLGQGARYEQYF.

The J gene is TRBJ1-2, the V gene TRBV12-5; D is possibly TRBD1 (6 bases). CDR1 and CDR2 from the germline V gene are LGHNT and FRNRAP. V shed 3 bases and J shed 11 bases, with 19 bases lying between them. The CDR3 loop spans 14 amino acids. The CDR3 DNA reads TGTGCTAGTGGTTTCCAAAGTGGGCAGGGGAAGTACACCTTC. Protein: CASGFQSGQGKYTF.

CDR3 in DNA: TGTGCCAGCAGTTTACTATTTCGTCGCAGGGGAGCCTACGAGCAGTACTTC. Its translation is CASSLLFRRRGAYEQYF. The chain combines TRBV27 with TRBJ2-7, with D tentatively TRBD1 (6 bases). This CDR3 spans 17 amino acids. The germline V and J ends were trimmed by 2 bases and 2 bases, with 19 bases remaining between them. CDR1 and CDR2 (germline): MNHEY, SMNVEV (reference sequence).

V is TRBV6-5 and J is TRBJ1-3; D gene unclear. Germline CDR1 reads MNHEY; CDR2 reads SVGAGI. Deletions cut 5 bases from V and 0 bases from J, with 11 bases between. CDR3 length: 15 amino acids. CDR3 in amino acids: CASSRESFSGNTIYF. CDR3 DNA sequence: TGTGCCAGCAGTCGGGAGAGTTTCTCTGGAAACACCATATATTTT.